Following are 19 T cell receptor beta chains from one sample sequenced in a study of T cell responses to AZD1222 COVID-19 vaccine. This table comes from immunoSEQ multiplex PCR, and its TCRdb copy is limited to in-frame clones, with some not included. The sample has under 85,000 clones; approximately 86% are singletons. Here the sequenced sample was peripheral blood, taken on day 0 of AZD1222 vaccination. The source is an adult in good health.

The chain carries TRBV25-1 and TRBJ2-1, with D perhaps being TRBD1 or TRBD2 (5 bases each). V dropped 5 bases and J dropped 8 bases, with 19 bases sitting between them. Germline assignment: CDR1 MGHDK and CDR2 SYGVNS. The CDR3 is made up of 15 amino acids. The CDR3 DNA is TGTGCCAGCAGTCGGGGACCGTCATTCCGTGATGAGCAGTTCTTC. It translates to CASSRGPSFRDEQFF.

This sequence joins TRBV7-6 and TRBJ2-1; possible D gene TRBD1, 6 bases. Germline CDR1 and CDR2: SGHVS and FNYEAQ. The length of the CDR3 is 16 residues. V was trimmed by 5 bases and J by 1 base, leaving 15 bases between them. CDR3 residues: CASSMGGGQSYNEQFF. In DNA, the CDR3 is TGTGCCAGCAGCATGGGCGGCGGACAGTCCTACAATGAGCAGTTCTTC.

V usage is TRBV4-2 and J usage is TRBJ2-3, with 9 bases aligning to TRBD1. The germline gives CDR1 LGHNA, CDR2 YNFKEQ. Trimming took 4 bases from V and 4 from J; bases not matched to a gene: 6. This CDR3 comprises 15 residues. CDR3 nucleotides: TGTGCCAGCAGCCGAGACAGGGGGGGGGCAGATACGCAGTATTTT. This sequence encodes CASSRDRGGADTQYF.

V gene TRBV27 combines with J gene TRBJ1-2, with TRBD1 identical over 7 bases. With 5 bases clipped from V and 2 bases from J, the junction kept 11 bases outside the gene matches. CDR1 is MNHEY and CDR2 is SMNVEV in the germline V gene (reference sequence). The CDR3 extends over 16 amino acids. In DNA, the CDR3 is TGTGCCAGCAGTAGGACAGGAGACCCGGGAAACTATGGCTACACCTTC. Amino acid sequence: CASSRTGDPGNYGYTF.

The V and J genes are TRBV12-3 or TRBV12-4 and TRBJ1-5; the D is unclear. This CDR3 contains 13 residues. The V end lost 3 bases, the J end lost 7 bases, and 10 bases lay between the germline ends. DNA for the CDR3: TGTGCCAGCAGTTTTGGGTTTGGACAGCCCCAGCATTTT. It yields the protein CASSFGFGQPQHF.

V usage is TRBV7-9 and J usage is TRBJ1-1, with D tentatively TRBD1 (6 bases). V lost 5 bases and J 5 bases, leaving 9 bases between the germline ends. The CDR3 is 12 residues long. Germline values: CDR1 SEHNR, CDR2 FQNEAQ (reference sequence). The CDR3 nucleotides are TGTGCCAGCAGCCCTGGACAGACTGAAGCTTTCTTT. Translating it yields CASSPGQTEAFF.

V is TRBV5-1 and J is TRBJ2-3, with D hard to call. The CDR3 sequence is 15 residues long. The ends were cut back, 4 bases at V and 2 bases at J, with 14 bases in the middle. From germline, CDR1 is SGHRS and CDR2 YFSETQ. CDR3 protein: CASSDGSVNTDTQYF. CDR3 bases: TGCGCCAGCAGCGATGGCAGCGTTAACACAGATACGCAGTATTTT.

The rearrangement joins TRBV11-2 to TRBJ1-4; no clear D gene. CDR1 is SGHAT, CDR2 FQNNGV, per germline. CDR3 length: 15 residues. The V gene lost 5 bases and the J gene lost 7 bases, with 17 bases spanning the gap. CDR3 bases: TGTGCCAGCAGCCTCGCCGGGAGGGATGTTGAAAAACTGTTTTTT. Translating it yields CASSLAGRDVEKLFF.

In its sample, this clone was seen once. The chain links TRBV18 to TRBJ2-5; possibly TRBD1 or TRBD2 for D (5 bases each). The CDR3 is 13 amino acids. Between the trimmed V and J ends, which lost 2 bases and 4 bases, there was a span of 8 bases. CDR1 and CDR2 (germline): KGHSH, LQKENI. The CDR3 region has the DNA TGTGCCAGCTCACCAGAGGGGATAGAGACCCAGTACTTC. Translation: CASSPEGIETQYF.

This chain uses TRBV18 with TRBJ1-2; D may be TRBD1 (5 bases). Trimming took 3 bases from V and 0 from J, leaving 11 bases between them. The germline CDR1 and CDR2 sequences are KGHSH and LQKENI. The CDR3 sequence is 15 residues long. CDR3 coding DNA: TGTGCCAGCTCACCTCTAGACAGTCCTAACTATGGCTACACCTTC. Translated, it gives CASSPLDSPNYGYTF. The full variable domain, in which reference TRBV18 and TRBJ1-2 provide the parts outside the CDR3, is NAGVMQNPRHLVRRRGQEARLRCSPMKGHSHVYWYRQLPEEGLKFMVYLQKENIIDESGMPKERFSAEFPKEGPSILRIQQVVRGDSAAYFCASSPLDSPNYGYTFGSGTRLTVV.

This rearrangement joins TRBV19 to TRBJ2-5; 7 bases fit TRBD1. V was pared by 3 bases and J by 2 bases, with 9 bases of the junction left unmatched. Germline CDR1 is LNHDA and CDR2 is SQIVND (reference sequence). The CDR3 is 16 residues long. In nucleotides, the CDR3 is TGTGCCAGTAGTATCCGGCCCGGGACAGTACAAGAGACCCAGTACTTC. Translation: CASSIRPGTVQETQYF.

This chain uses TRBV29-1 with TRBJ2-7, with 7 bases identical to TRBD2. The CDR3 is 13 amino acids. Germline V gene data show CDR1 as SQVTM and CDR2 as ANQGSEA. With V trimmed by 6 bases and J by 4 bases, 9 bases remained unmatched. The DNA of the CDR3 is TGCAGCGTCGCCCGGTGGGAGGGATACGAGCAGTACTTC. Residues: CSVARWEGYEQYF.

This rearrangement joins TRBV27 to TRBJ2-5; TRBD1 might be the D (6 bases). CDR3 length: 14 residues. Germline values: CDR1 MNHEY, CDR2 SMNVEV (reference sequence). V was pared by 3 bases and J by 5 bases, with 13 bases between. This CDR3 reads CASSLDPTGETQYF. The CDR3 DNA is TGTGCCAGCAGTTTGGACCCAACAGGGGAGACCCAGTACTTC.

The J gene is TRBJ2-3, the V gene TRBV9; D is ambiguous. In germline, CDR1 is SGDLS, CDR2 YYNGEE. Between the trimmed V and J ends, which lost 0 bases and 2 bases, there was a span of 7 bases. There are 14 residues in the CDR3. This CDR3 is CASSVEGYTDTQYF. The CDR3 nucleotides read TGTGCCAGCAGCGTAGAGGGATACACAGATACGCAGTATTTT.

The V gene is TRBV25-1, the J gene TRBJ1-5; no definite D call. V was pared by 3 bases and J by 4 bases, with 10 bases between. CDR1 and CDR2 from the germline V gene are MGHDK and SYGVNS. This CDR3 is 14 amino acids long. This CDR3 reads CASSEGGWNQPQHF. Here the CDR3 DNA reads TGTGCCAGCAGTGAGGGAGGATGGAATCAGCCCCAGCATTTT.

This clone was observed once. This rearrangement joins TRBV20-1 to TRBJ1-1; D gene uncertain. There are 11 residues in the CDR3. The V gene's germline CDR1 is DFQATT and CDR2 SNEGSKA (reference sequence). CDR3 coding DNA: TGCTTTTCTTTTGTGAACACTGAAGCTTTCTTT. Protein sequence: CFSFVNTEAFF.

J is TRBJ2-4 and V is TRBV7-2, with 7 bases matching TRBD2. J was trimmed by 3 bases and V by 5 bases; bases with no gene match: 7. The CDR3 spans 15 residues. Germline loops: CDR1 SGHTA, CDR2 FQGNSA. The CDR3 DNA is TGTGCCAGCAGCCAAAGCGGGGTGGGCAAAAACATTCAGTACTTC. This translates into CASSQSGVGKNIQYF.

The chain is built from TRBV15 and TRBJ2-7, with D perhaps TRBD1 (6 bases). Between the trimmed V and J ends, which lost 3 bases and 3 bases, there was a span of 15 bases. This CDR3 is built from 15 residues. Germline V gene sequence: CDR1 LNHNV, CDR2 YYDKDF (reference sequence). The CDR3 region has the DNA TGTGCCACCAGCAGCGCTTTGGGGGCGGGCTACGAGCAGTACTTC. This gives the protein CATSSALGAGYEQYF.

This rearrangement joins TRBV5-1 to TRBJ1-1; 10 bases are a match to TRBD1. Trimming at V came to 3 bases and at J to 5 bases, leaving 1 base not matched to a gene. The CDR3 is 13 amino acids. In germline, CDR1 is SGHRS, CDR2 YFSETQ. This chain's CDR3 is CASSSGQGTEAFF. The CDR3 DNA is TGCGCCAGCAGCTCGGGACAGGGGACTGAAGCTTTCTTT.